The clone carrying this TCR beta chain was picked up a small number of times. Its antigen is not identified. This sample was taken from a study of T cells in Graves' hyperthyroidism and ophthalmopathy. About the study: Peripheral blood was acquired at first diagnosis, ahead of any therapy whatsoever. Regarding the study as a whole: By a 13 V-J model, ophthalmopathy was set apart from stable hyperthyroidism.

In germline, CDR1 is SGHRS, CDR2 YFSETQ. V lost 1 base and J lost 2, with 12 bases in between. This CDR3 is built from 15 residues. Amplification of TCR beta CDR3 regions was performed using RNA transcripts as template. RT-PCR in the first round (using the HTBI primer set) targeted the TCR CDR3. Using its own MiXCR run on the multiplex PCR reads, TCRdb lists one record per CDR3 protein. Of roughly 510,000 distinct CDR3 sequences listed, around 21% were seen once; the top ten hold more than 20%. Researchers barred patients who had uncontrolled infection, other autoimmune disease, pregnancy or lactation.

This receptor was taken from a man in his late teens or twenties with Graves' hyperthyroidism. The source material was blood. The chain carries TRBV5-1 and TRBJ1-2; D is ambiguous. The DNA for the CDR3 is TGCGCCAGCAGCTTGCGGGGTGGAGCAAACTATGGCTACACCTTC. It translates to CASSLRGGANYGYTF.